Presented here are 25 T cell receptor beta chains from one specimen sequenced in a study of shared clonotypes between healthy human individuals (TCRdb year 2020). To prepare the library, the immunoSEQ multiplex PCR assay was applied. TCRdb took over this immuneACCESS table, retaining in-frame rearrangements with V and J assigned. Such tables are incomplete; in checked studies, under half of the missing clones stem from an unresolved V gene, and the remainder is unexplained. For this sample the table gives 400,000 to 600,000 clones, of which roughly 83% were detected only once. Less than 15% of the sample comes from the top ten. Sequencing used PBMCs. These receptors all come from a woman between 35 and 50 years old in good health. Some clones in this sample may be carry-over from other donors' samples.

The CDR3, as DNA: TGTGCCAGCAGCTTGCAGAGTGAAAACTATGGCTACACCTTC. Encoded protein: CASSLQSENYGYTF. V usage is TRBV7-2 and J usage is TRBJ1-2; no reliable D call. The CDR3 totals 14 residues. The germline gives CDR1 SGHTA, CDR2 FQGNSA. V was shortened by 3 bases and J by 2 bases, with 10 bases between the two germline ends.

This clone was seen only a few times. The chain couples TRBV30 to TRBJ1-6; no reliable D call. V gave up 3 bases and J gave up 7 bases, with 10 bases separating them. Germline V gives CDR1 GTSNPN, CDR2 SVGIG (reference sequence). This CDR3 is 13 amino acids long. CDR3 in amino acids: CAWRTDGNSPLHF. The CDR3 nucleotides read TGTGCCTGGAGAACGGACGGAAATTCACCCCTCCACTTT.

The chain carries TRBV5-1 and TRBJ2-1; TRBD1 is a possible D gene (6 bases). Germline loops: CDR1 SGHRS, CDR2 YFSETQ. The V end lost 5 bases, the J end lost 2 bases, and 17 bases lay between the germline ends. The CDR3 contains 16 residues. The CDR3 nucleotides are TGCGCCAGCAGGCGAACGCAGGGGTCCGCCTACAATGAGCAGTTCTTC. As protein: CASRRTQGSAYNEQFF.

A word on this clone: Additional DNA sequences in this sample encode the identical CDR3. V usage is TRBV6-5 and J usage is TRBJ1-5; D is unclear. Trimming took 2 bases from V and 1 from J, leaving 6 bases between them. Looked up from germline, CDR1 is MNHEY and CDR2 is SVGAGI. CDR3 length equals 14 residues. The CDR3 loop reads CASSYGRSNQPQHF. The CDR3 DNA reads TGTGCCAGCAGTTACGGACGGAGCAATCAGCCCCAGCATTTT.

Comments on this clone: The junction shows a germline mismatch at one end, possibly a read error. This same CDR3 is encoded by further DNA sequences in the sample. The chain couples TRBV27 to TRBJ2-7; no reliable D call. The CDR3 loop spans 15 amino acids. Per the germline V gene, CDR1 is MNHEY and CDR2 is SMNVEV (reference sequence). The CDR3 reads CASSSPRRISHEQYF. Written as DNA, the CDR3 is TGCGCCAGCAGTTCCCCGAGGCGGATATCCCACGAGCAGTACTTC.

This clone was recorded only once. The V gene is TRBV6-5, the J gene TRBJ2-1, with 7 bases that match TRBD2. Germline V gives CDR1 MNHEY, CDR2 SVGAGI. The J segment lost 6 bases and the V segment lost 2 bases, leaving 4 bases of the junction unmatched. This CDR3 spans 14 amino acids. CDR3 in DNA: TGTGCCAGCAGTTACCGGACTAGGGCCAATGAGCAGTTCTTC. Its translation is CASSYRTRANEQFF.

The chain carries TRBV2 and TRBJ1-5; D is undetermined. Germline V gene data show CDR1 as SNHLY and CDR2 as FYNNEI. Deletions cut 3 bases from V and 7 bases from J, with 13 bases between. The CDR3 runs 14 residues. CDR3 nucleotide sequence: TGTGCCAGCAGTGATGTCACCCCCGGACAGCCCCAGCATTTT. As protein: CASSDVTPGQPQHF.

Details on this clone: Other DNA sequences in the same sample also yield this CDR3. The genes are TRBV6-1 and TRBJ1-1; 7 bases map to TRBD1. Germline trimming cut 3 bases from V and 0 bases from J; bases unmatched to any gene: 4. Germline V gene sequence: CDR1 MNHNS, CDR2 SASEGT. The CDR3 is 15 amino acids. The CDR3 nucleotides are TGTGCCAGCAGTGATACAGGGGCCATGAACACTGAAGCTTTCTTT. This translates into CASSDTGAMNTEAFF.

V gene TRBV5-4 combines with J gene TRBJ1-3; D remains unclear. Looked up from germline, CDR1 is SGHNT and CDR2 is YYREEE (reference sequence). The CDR3 runs 15 residues. The germline V and J ends were trimmed by 2 bases and 0 bases, with 9 bases remaining between them. The CDR3 sequence: CASSLGRSSGNTIYF. CDR3 coding DNA: TGTGCCAGCAGCTTAGGGCGGAGCTCTGGAAACACCATATATTTT. The full variable domain, its missing parts supplied by reference TRBV5-4 and TRBJ1-3, is ETGVTQSPTHLIKTRGQQVTLRCSSQSGHNTVSWYQQALGQGPQFIFQYYREEENGRGNFPPRFSGLQFPNYSSELNVNALELDDSALYLCASSLGRSSGNTIYFGEGSWLTVV.

The chain has TRBV30 and TRBJ2-1; 7 bases align to TRBD2. CDR1 and CDR2 from the germline V gene are GTSNPN and SVGIG (reference sequence). After removal of 2 bases from V and 11 bases from J, the junction contained 6 bases not matched to a gene. The CDR3 consists of 12 residues. For the CDR3, the DNA is TGTGCCTGGAGTACATCTAGCGGAAAGCAGTTCTTC. It encodes CAWSTSSGKQFF.

This chain joins TRBV7-9 and TRBJ2-2, with TRBD1 matching over 7 bases. Losses at the gene ends were 5 bases for V and 5 bases for J; bases not matched to a gene: 5. This CDR3 has 14 amino acids. Per germline, CDR1 SEHNR and CDR2 FQNEAQ (reference sequence). The CDR3 here is CASSTPTGTGELFF. The DNA for the CDR3 is TGTGCCAGCAGCACCCCGACAGGGACCGGGGAGCTGTTTTTT.

The chain joins TRBV29-1 to TRBJ2-3; 7 nucleotides line up with TRBD2. Germline-derived CDR1 and CDR2 are SQVTM and ANQGSEA. The V gene end was trimmed by 2 bases and the J gene end by 4 bases; junction bases not matched to a gene: 12. The CDR3 extends over 16 amino acids. The CDR3 DNA sequence: TGCAGCGTTGAAATCTCGCGGGAGAGTTTTGCAGATACGCAGTATTTT. Translation: CSVEISRESFADTQYF.

DNA of the CDR3: TGCGCCAGCAGCCGGCCGGCAGATACGCAGTATTTT. Protein product: CASSRPADTQYF. The chain joins TRBV4-1 to TRBJ2-3, with D unresolved. CDR3 length: 12 residues. The V and J ends lost 4 bases and 4 bases respectively, with 6 bases between them. Germline CDR1 and CDR2: MGHRA and YSYEKL.

The genes are TRBV7-9 and TRBJ2-7; 10 bases map to TRBD1. This CDR3 is 14 amino acids long. Germline V lookup: CDR1 SEHNR, CDR2 FQNEAQ (reference sequence). V was clipped by 3 bases and J by 6 bases; unmatched bases: 5. The CDR3 here is CASSFIGTGVEQYF. CDR3 DNA sequence: TGTGCCAGCAGCTTCATCGGGACAGGGGTCGAGCAGTACTTC.

The genes are TRBV18 and TRBJ1-3; TRBD1 matches 12 bases. Trimming took 3 bases from V and 4 from J; bases not matched to a gene: 4. CDR1 and CDR2 (germline): KGHSH, LQKENI. The CDR3 contains 16 residues. The CDR3 spells CASSPGTGGAGNTIYF. Written as DNA, the CDR3 is TGTGCCAGCTCACCCGGGACAGGGGGCGCCGGAAACACCATATATTTT. Looking up the rest from reference TRBV18 and TRBJ1-3 gives the full variable domain: NAGVMQNPRHLVRRRGQEARLRCSPMKGHSHVYWYRQLPEEGLKFMVYLQKENIIDESGMPKERFSAEFPKEGPSILRIQQVVRGDSAAYFCASSPGTGGAGNTIYFGEGSWLTVV.

The V and J genes are TRBV7-6 and TRBJ1-1, with D hard to call. This CDR3 region has 15 residues. V lost 2 bases and J 0 bases, leaving 10 bases between the germline ends. Looked up from germline, CDR1 is SGHVS and CDR2 is FNYEAQ. CDR3 amino acids: CASSLREGMNTEAFF. CDR3 DNA sequence: TGTGCCAGCAGCTTAAGAGAAGGTATGAACACTGAAGCTTTCTTT.

The sample holds many counts of this clone. This chain joins TRBV6-5 and TRBJ1-2; 7 bases align to TRBD1. Germline CDR1 is MNHEY and CDR2 is SVGAGI. V trimming: 0 bases; J trimming: 6 bases; junction bases outside the gene matches: 10. The CDR3 contains 16 residues. The CDR3 DNA reads as TGTGCCAGCAGTTACTCCCCAGGGGGAGAATATGATGGCTACACCTTC. Translating gives CASSYSPGGEYDGYTF.

This clone has just a few counts. The V gene is TRBV5-8, the J gene TRBJ1-1; D call uncertain. The germline V and J ends were trimmed by 0 bases and 1 base, with 10 bases remaining between them. Germline V gene sequence: CDR1 SGHTS, CDR2 YDEGEE. CDR3 length: 15 residues. The CDR3 here is CASSLEVSQNTEAFF. The CDR3 nucleotides are TGTGCCAGCAGCTTGGAGGTCAGCCAGAACACTGAAGCTTTCTTT.

The chain uses TRBV27 and TRBJ2-3, with no clear D. V shed 2 bases and J shed 0 bases, with 6 bases lying between them. In germline, CDR1 is MNHEY, CDR2 SMNVEV (reference sequence). This CDR3 contains 14 residues. The CDR3 spells CASSLDWSTDTQYF. CDR3 nucleotides: TGTGCCAGCAGTTTAGATTGGAGCACAGATACGCAGTATTTT.

There are a few counts of this clone. The chain links TRBV9 to TRBJ1-5; 8 bases align to TRBD1. The CDR3 has 14 amino acids. After removal of 4 bases from V and 7 bases from J, the junction contained 7 bases not matched to a gene. From germline, CDR1 is SGDLS and CDR2 YYNGEE. CDR3 DNA: TGTGCCAGCAGCTACGGGACAGGAGGGCAGCCCCAGCATTTT. Its translation: CASSYGTGGQPQHF.

As DNA, the CDR3 is TGCAGCGTCCGCGGCCAAACTTCGGGGGAAAAACTGTTTTTT. Translating it yields CSVRGQTSGEKLFF. The chain recombines TRBV29-1 with TRBJ1-4; no firm D call. The CDR3 sequence is 14 residues long. Germline-derived CDR1 and CDR2 are SQVTM and ANQGSEA. V lost 6 bases to trimming and J lost 8 bases, with 19 bases between them.

This clone was recorded a few times. The V and J genes are TRBV9 and TRBJ2-7, with D tentatively TRBD1 (6 bases). Germline CDR1 reads SGDLS; CDR2 reads YYNGEE. V lost 5 bases and J lost 5, with 17 bases in between. This CDR3 has 14 residues. Here the CDR3 reads CASSPPTGANEQYF. The CDR3 coding sequence is TGTGCCAGCAGTCCTCCGACAGGAGCGAACGAGCAGTACTTC. The complete variable domain, with remaining parts taken from reference TRBV9 and TRBJ2-7, reads DSGVTQTPKHLITATGQRVTLRCSPRSGDLSVYWYQQSLDQGLQFLIQYYNGEERAKGNILERFSAQQFPDLHSELNLSSLELGDSALYFCASSPPTGANEQYFGPGTRLTVT.

The chain has TRBV7-9 and TRBJ1-5; D uncertain. Trimming pared 1 base from V and 4 bases from J, leaving 8 bases between. The germline gives CDR1 SEHNR, CDR2 FQNEAQ (reference sequence). CDR3 length equals 14 residues. The CDR3 loop reads CASSLGAGNQPQHF. CDR3 in DNA: TGTGCCAGCAGCTTAGGGGCGGGAAATCAGCCCCAGCATTTT. Looking up the rest from reference TRBV7-9 and TRBJ1-5 gives the full variable domain: DTGVSQNPRHKITKRGQNVTFRCDPISEHNRLYWYRQTLGQGPEFLTYFQNEAQLEKSRLLSDRFSAERPKGSFSTLEIQRTEQGDSAMYLCASSLGAGNQPQHFGDGTRLSIL.

The rearrangement joins TRBV9 to TRBJ1-1; D gene uncertain. CDR3 length equals 14 residues. V was shortened by 0 bases and J by 0 bases, with 6 bases between the two germline ends. Germline CDR1 and CDR2: SGDLS and YYNGEE. The CDR3 sequence: CASSVAGMNTEAFF. CDR3 bases: TGTGCCAGCAGCGTAGCGGGGATGAACACTGAAGCTTTCTTT.

This chain uses TRBV28 with TRBJ1-2; D is unclear. The CDR3 totals 13 residues. V lost 8 bases, J lost 4 bases, and 14 bases lay in between. CDR1 MDHEN and CDR2 SYDVKM come from the germline V gene. For the CDR3, the DNA is TGTGCCAGCTGGATCGGGAAATTCTATGGCTACACCTTC. Its translation: CASWIGKFYGYTF.